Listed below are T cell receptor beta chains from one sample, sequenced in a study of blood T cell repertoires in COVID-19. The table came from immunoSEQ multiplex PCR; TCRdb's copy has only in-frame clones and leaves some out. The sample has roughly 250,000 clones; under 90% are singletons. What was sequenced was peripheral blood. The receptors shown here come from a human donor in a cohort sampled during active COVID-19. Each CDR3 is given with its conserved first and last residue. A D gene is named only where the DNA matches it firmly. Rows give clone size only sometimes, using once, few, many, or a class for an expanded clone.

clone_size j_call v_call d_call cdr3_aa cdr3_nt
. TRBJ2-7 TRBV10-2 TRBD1 CASSARTGYEQYF TGCGCCAGCAGTGCCCGGACAGGTTACGAGCAGTACTTC
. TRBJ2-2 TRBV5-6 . CASRQLGPAGELFF TGTGCCAGCAGACAACTAGGCCCAGCCGGGGAGCTGTTTTTT
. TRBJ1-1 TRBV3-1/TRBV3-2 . CASSRDLNTEAFF TGTGCCAGCAGCCGCGACTTGAACACTGAAGCTTTCTTT
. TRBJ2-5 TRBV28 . CASSSAVTGWETQYF TGTGCCAGCAGTTCGGCAGTAACAGGGTGGGAGACCCAGTACTTC
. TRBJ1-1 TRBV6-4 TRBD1 CASSAHRGLWNTEAFF TGTGCCAGCAGTGCCCACAGGGGCCTCTGGAACACTGAAGCTTTCTTT
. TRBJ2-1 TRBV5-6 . CASSLRNGVGGSNNEQFF TGTGCCAGCAGCTTACGTAATGGGGTGGGGGGATCGAACAATGAGCAGTTCTTC
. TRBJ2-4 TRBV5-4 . CASSSDRRLKNIQYF TGTGCCAGCAGCTCGGACAGACGGCTCAAAAACATTCAGTACTTC
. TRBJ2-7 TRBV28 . CASKGGITYEQYF TGTGCCAGCAAGGGGGGGATTACCTACGAGCAGTACTTC
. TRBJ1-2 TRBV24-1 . CATSVAGASGQGYTF TGTGCCACCAGTGTGGCAGGCGCATCGGGACAAGGCTACACCTTC
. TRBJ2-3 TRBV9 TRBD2 CASSVTSGGGGLTDTQYF TGCGCCAGCAGCGTGACTAGCGGGGGGGGAGGTCTCACAGATACGCAGTATTTT
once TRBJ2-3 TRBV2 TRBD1 CASRRDRSTDTQYF TGTGCCAGCAGACGGGACAGGAGCACAGATACGCAGTATTTT